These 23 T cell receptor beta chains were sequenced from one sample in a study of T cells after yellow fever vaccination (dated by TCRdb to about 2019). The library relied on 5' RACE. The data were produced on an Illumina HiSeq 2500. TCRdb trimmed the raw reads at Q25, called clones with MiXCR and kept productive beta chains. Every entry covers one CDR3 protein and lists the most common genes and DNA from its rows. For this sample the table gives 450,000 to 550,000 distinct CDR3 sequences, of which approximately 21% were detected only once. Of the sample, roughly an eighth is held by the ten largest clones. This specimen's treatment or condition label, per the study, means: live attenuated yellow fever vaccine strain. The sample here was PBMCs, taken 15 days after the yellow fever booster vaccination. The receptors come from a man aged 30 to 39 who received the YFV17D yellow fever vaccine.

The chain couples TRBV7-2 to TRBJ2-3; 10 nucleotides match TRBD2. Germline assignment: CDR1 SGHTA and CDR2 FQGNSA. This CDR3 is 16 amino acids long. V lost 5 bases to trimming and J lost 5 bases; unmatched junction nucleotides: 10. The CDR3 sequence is CASSPSSGRGRDTQYF. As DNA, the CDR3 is TGTGCCAGCAGCCCCTCTAGCGGGAGAGGGCGAGATACGCAGTATTTT.

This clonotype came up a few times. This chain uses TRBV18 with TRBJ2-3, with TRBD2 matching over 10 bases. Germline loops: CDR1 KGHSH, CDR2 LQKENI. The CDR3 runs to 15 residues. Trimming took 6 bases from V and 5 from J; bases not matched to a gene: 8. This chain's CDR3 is CASSHSGRKIDTQYF. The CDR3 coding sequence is TGTGCCAGCTCCCATAGCGGGAGGAAGATAGATACGCAGTATTTT.

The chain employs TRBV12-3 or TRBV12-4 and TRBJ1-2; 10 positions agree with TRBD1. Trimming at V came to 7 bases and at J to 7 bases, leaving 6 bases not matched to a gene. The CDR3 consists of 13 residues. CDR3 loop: CASTRQGAIGYTF. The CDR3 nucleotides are TGTGCCAGCACCAGACAGGGGGCAATTGGCTACACCTTC.

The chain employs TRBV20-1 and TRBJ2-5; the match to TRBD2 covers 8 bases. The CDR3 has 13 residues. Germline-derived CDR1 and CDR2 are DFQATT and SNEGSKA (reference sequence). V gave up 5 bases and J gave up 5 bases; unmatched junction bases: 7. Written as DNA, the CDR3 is TGCAGTGCTCCCCGGGAGGGAAGGGAGACCCAGTACTTC. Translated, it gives CSAPREGRETQYF.

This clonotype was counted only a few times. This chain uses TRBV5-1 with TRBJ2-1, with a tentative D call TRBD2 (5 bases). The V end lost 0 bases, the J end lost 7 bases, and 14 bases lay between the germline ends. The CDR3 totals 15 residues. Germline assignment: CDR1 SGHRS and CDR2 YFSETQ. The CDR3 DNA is TGCGCCAGCAGCTTGGCGGGTGCTAGCTTTAATGAGCAGTTCTTC. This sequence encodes CASSLAGASFNEQFF.

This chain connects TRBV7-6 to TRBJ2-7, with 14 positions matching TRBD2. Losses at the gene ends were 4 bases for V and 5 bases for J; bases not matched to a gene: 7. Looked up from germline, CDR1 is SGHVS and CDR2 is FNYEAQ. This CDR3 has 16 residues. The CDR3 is CASSSGLAGGGNEQYF. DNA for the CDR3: TGTGCCAGCAGCTCCGGACTAGCGGGAGGAGGTAACGAGCAGTACTTC.

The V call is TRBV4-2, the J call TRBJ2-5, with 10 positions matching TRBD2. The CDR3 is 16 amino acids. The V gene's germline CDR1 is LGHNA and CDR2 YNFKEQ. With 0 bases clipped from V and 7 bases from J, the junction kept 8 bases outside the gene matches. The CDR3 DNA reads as TGTGCCAGCAGCCAAGATTCTAGCGGGAGTTCTGGGACCCAGTACTTC. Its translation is CASSQDSSGSSGTQYF.

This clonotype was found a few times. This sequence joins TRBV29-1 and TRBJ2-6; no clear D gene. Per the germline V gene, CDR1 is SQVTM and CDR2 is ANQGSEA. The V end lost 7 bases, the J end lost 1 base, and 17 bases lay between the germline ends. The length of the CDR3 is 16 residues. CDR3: CSAPRQENSGANVLTF. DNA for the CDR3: TGCAGCGCCCCTCGGCAGGAGAATTCTGGGGCCAACGTCCTGACTTTC.

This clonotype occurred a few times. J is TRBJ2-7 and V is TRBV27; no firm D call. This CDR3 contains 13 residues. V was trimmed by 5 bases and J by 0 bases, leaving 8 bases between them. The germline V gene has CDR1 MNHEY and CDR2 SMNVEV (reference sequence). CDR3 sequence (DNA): TGTGCCAGCAGTCCCCAGTTCTCCTACGAGCAGTACTTC. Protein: CASSPQFSYEQYF.

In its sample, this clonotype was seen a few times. The CDR3 nucleotides are TGTGCCAGCAGTTCCGGACTAGCGGGCCACGAGCAGTACTTC. Protein: CASSSGLAGHEQYF. The chain employs TRBV6-5 and TRBJ2-7, with TRBD2 matching over 11 bases. Germline CDR1 reads MNHEY; CDR2 reads SVGAGI. The CDR3 runs to 14 residues. After removal of 4 bases from V and 5 bases from J, the junction contained 4 bases not matched to a gene.

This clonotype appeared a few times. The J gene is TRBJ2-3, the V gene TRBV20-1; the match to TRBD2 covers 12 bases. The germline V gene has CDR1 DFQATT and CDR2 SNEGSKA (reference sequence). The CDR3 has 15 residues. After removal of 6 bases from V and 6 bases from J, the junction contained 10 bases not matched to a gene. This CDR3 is CSAFKLAGGGDTQYF. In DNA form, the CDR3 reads TGCAGTGCCTTCAAACTAGCGGGAGGTGGGGATACGCAGTATTTT.

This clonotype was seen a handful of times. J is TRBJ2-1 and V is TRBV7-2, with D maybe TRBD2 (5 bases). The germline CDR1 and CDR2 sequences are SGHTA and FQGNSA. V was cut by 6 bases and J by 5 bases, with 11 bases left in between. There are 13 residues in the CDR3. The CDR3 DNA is TGTGCCAGCAGAACTAGTCCCAACAATGAGCAGTTCTTC. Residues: CASRTSPNNEQFF.

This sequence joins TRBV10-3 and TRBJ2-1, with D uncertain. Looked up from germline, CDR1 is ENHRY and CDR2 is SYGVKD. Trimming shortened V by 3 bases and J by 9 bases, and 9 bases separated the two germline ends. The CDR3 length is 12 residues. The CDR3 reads CAISDSISEQFF. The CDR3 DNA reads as TGTGCCATCAGTGACTCTATAAGTGAGCAGTTCTTC.

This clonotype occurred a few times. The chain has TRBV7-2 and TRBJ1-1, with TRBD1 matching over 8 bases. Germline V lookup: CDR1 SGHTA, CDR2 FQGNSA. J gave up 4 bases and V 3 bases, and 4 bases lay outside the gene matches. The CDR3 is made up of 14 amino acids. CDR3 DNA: TGTGCCAGCAGCTTCAGGGGGCAGAGCACTGAAGCTTTCTTT. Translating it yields CASSFRGQSTEAFF.

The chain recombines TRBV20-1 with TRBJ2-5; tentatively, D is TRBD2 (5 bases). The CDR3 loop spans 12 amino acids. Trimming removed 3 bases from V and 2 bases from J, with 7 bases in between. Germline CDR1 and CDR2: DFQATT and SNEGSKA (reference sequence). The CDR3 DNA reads TGCAGTGCTAGCGGAGGACAAGAGACCCAGTACTTC. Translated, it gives CSASGGQETQYF.

The CDR3 region is CASGDRYTEAFF. CDR3 bases: TGCGCCAGCGGAGACCGGTACACTGAAGCTTTCTTT. This chain uses TRBV10-2 with TRBJ1-1; no firm D call. The germline V and J ends were trimmed by 8 bases and 3 bases, with 10 bases remaining between them. From germline, CDR1 is WSHSY and CDR2 SAAADI. CDR3 length equals 12 residues.

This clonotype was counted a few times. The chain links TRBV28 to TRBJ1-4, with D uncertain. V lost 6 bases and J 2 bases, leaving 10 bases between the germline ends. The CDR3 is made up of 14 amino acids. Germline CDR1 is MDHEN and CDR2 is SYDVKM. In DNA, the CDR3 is TGTGCCAGCAGGGTAGGCGGTACTAATGAAAAACTGTTTTTT. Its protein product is CASRVGGTNEKLFF.

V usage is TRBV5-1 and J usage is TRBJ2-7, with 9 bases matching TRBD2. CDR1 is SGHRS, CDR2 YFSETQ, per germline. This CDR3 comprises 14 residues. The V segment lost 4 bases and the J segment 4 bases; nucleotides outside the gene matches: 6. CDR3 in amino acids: CASSGALAGYEQYF. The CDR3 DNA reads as TGCGCCAGCAGCGGAGCTCTAGCGGGATACGAGCAGTACTTC. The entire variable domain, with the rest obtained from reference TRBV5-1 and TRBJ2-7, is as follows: KAGVTQTPRYLIKTRGQQVTLSCSPISGHRSVSWYQQTPGQGLQFLFEYFSETQRNKGNFPGRFSGRQFSNSRSEMNVSTLELGDSALYLCASSGALAGYEQYFGPGTRLTVT.

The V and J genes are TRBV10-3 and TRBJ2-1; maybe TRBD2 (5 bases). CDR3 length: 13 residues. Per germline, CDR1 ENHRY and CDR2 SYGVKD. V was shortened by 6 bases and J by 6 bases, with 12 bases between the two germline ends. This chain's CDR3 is CAISRGAPNEQFF. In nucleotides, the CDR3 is TGTGCCATCAGCCGGGGAGCCCCCAATGAGCAGTTCTTC.

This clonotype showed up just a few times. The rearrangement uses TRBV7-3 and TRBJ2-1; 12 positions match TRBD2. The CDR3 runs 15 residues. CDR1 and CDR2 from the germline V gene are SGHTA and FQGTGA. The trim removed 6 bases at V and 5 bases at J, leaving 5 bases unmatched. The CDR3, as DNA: TGTGCCAGCAGAAAGACTAGCGGGAGTCACAATGAGCAGTTCTTC. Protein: CASRKTSGSHNEQFF. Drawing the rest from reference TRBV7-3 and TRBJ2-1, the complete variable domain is GAGVSQTPSNKVTEKGKYVELRCDPISGHTALYWYRQSLGQGPEFLIYFQGTGAADDSGLPNDRFFAVRPEGSVSTLKIQRTERGDSAVYLCASRKTSGSHNEQFFGPGTRLTVL.

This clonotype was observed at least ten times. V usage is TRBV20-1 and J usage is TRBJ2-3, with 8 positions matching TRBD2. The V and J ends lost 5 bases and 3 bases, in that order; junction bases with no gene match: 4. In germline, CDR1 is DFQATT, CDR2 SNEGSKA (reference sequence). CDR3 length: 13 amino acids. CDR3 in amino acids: CSAPSGSTDTQYF. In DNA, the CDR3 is TGCAGTGCTCCGAGCGGGAGTACAGATACGCAGTATTTT.

DNA for the CDR3: TGCGCCAGCAGCCCGCAAGGGGACACCACCTACGAGCAGTACTTC. It codes for CASSPQGDTTYEQYF. The chain couples TRBV4-3 to TRBJ2-7; D may be TRBD1 (6 bases). V lost 4 bases and J 2 bases, leaving 15 bases between the germline ends. Germline V gene lookup returns CDR1 LGHNA and CDR2 YSLEER. The CDR3 is 15 residues long.

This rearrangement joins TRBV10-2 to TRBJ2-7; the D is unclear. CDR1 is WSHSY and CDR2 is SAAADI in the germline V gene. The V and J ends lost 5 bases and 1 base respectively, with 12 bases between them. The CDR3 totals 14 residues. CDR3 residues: CASSSEHSSYEQYF. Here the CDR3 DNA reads TGCGCCAGCAGTTCTGAGCACTCATCCTACGAGCAGTACTTC.